The clone carrying this TCR beta chain was seen only a few times. MiXCR, applied by TCRdb to the 5' RACE reads, yields one record per CDR3 protein. Seen here are roughly 57,000 distinct CDR3 sequences, about an eighth observed once, and the top ten hold around 1.4%. The sample originates from a study of early T cells in non-severe SARS-CoV-2 infection. The overall study: Investigators sequenced bulk RNA drawn from unsorted whole blood, and chains remained unpaired.

The germline gives CDR1 DFQATT, CDR2 SNEGSKA (reference sequence). Trimming stripped 6 bases from V and 0 bases from J, with 16 bases between. This CDR3 is built from 15 residues. The chain is built from TRBV20-1 and TRBJ2-3, with a possible D match to TRBD2 (6 bases). The sequence was collected from an adult who was a healthcare worker with PCR-confirmed SARS-CoV-2 infection or an uninfected control (not recorded which). Sample: whole blood. The CDR3 DNA is TGCAGTGCGCGGCGGGGCCCGACTAGCACAGATACGCAGTATTTT. This encodes CSARRGPTSTDTQYF.